This entry lists 18 T cell receptor beta chains sequenced from one sample in a study of cytomegalovirus exposure and HLA in healthy donors. The PCR made use of 60 Vbeta and 13 Jbeta primers. Produced via immunoSEQ multiplex PCR; TCRdb's table is partial and in-frame only. The table includes 130,000 to 150,000 clones, roughly 80% detected once. The source material was PBMCs. Receptor source: a man aged 35-49 years in good health and CMV-seronegative.

This clone showed up just once. The rearrangement joins TRBV7-9 to TRBJ2-7; D possibly corresponds to TRBD2 (6 bases). Trimming removed 5 bases from V and 3 bases from J, with 8 bases in between. The CDR3 sequence is 12 residues long. Per the germline V gene, CDR1 is SEHNR and CDR2 is FQNEAQ (reference sequence). CDR3 nucleotides: TGTGCCAGCAGCCCCGGGAGCTACGAGCAGTACTTC. Amino acids: CASSPGSYEQYF.

The chain combines TRBV15 with TRBJ2-7; 7 bases match TRBD1. This CDR3 spans 15 amino acids. The V gene's germline CDR1 is LNHNV and CDR2 YYDKDF (reference sequence). J was trimmed by 0 bases and V by 4 bases; bases with no gene match: 6. CDR3 region: CATSTGTDPSYEQYF. As DNA, the CDR3 is TGTGCCACCAGCACAGGGACAGACCCCTCCTACGAGCAGTACTTC.

The rearrangement joins TRBV5-4 to TRBJ1-1, with a tentative D call TRBD1 (5 bases). The CDR3 length is 14 residues. CDR1 SGHNT and CDR2 YYREEE come from the germline V gene (reference sequence). With 1 base removed from V and 4 bases from J, the gap between germline ends came to 11 bases. CDR3 region: CASSLSREGTEAFF. The DNA of the CDR3 is TGTGCCAGCAGCTTGAGCAGGGAGGGCACTGAAGCTTTCTTT.

The V gene is TRBV29-1, the J gene TRBJ1-4, with TRBD1 as a possible D gene (6 bases). The CDR3 sequence is 15 residues long. V was cut by 4 bases and J by 7 bases, with 19 bases left in between. Germline CDR1 and CDR2: SQVTM and ANQGSEA. CDR3 coding DNA: TGCAGCGTTGGGGCCCGGGGGGGCGGAAGTGAAAAACTGTTTTTT. This gives the protein CSVGARGGGSEKLFF.

This clone was observed a handful of times. The rearrangement uses TRBV19 and TRBJ1-6; D gene unclear. Germline-derived CDR1 and CDR2 are LNHDA and SQIVND (reference sequence). The CDR3 is made up of 14 amino acids. V was shortened by 6 bases and J by 8 bases, with 14 bases between the two germline ends. CDR3 DNA sequence: TGTGCCAGTAGCCCCGGGAGGGCGGATTCACCCCTCCACTTT. Translated, it gives CASSPGRADSPLHF.

This clone occurred a few times. The V and J genes are TRBV5-1 and TRBJ1-4; tentatively, D is TRBD1 (6 bases). Germline CDR1 is SGHRS and CDR2 is YFSETQ. This CDR3 is 14 amino acids long. V gave up 0 bases and J gave up 6 bases, with 9 bases separating them. The CDR3 region is CASSLDPGDEKLFF. The CDR3 DNA reads as TGCGCCAGCAGCTTGGATCCAGGGGATGAAAAACTGTTTTTT.

The rearrangement uses TRBV6-1 and TRBJ1-4; unclear D gene. The CDR3 has 18 amino acids. V was clipped by 1 base and J by 3 bases, with 18 bases between them. Germline V CDR1 and CDR2: MNHNS, SASEGT. The CDR3 here is CASSEDGRRLRPNEKLFF. CDR3 sequence (DNA): TGTGCCAGCAGTGAAGACGGGAGACGGCTCCGCCCTAATGAAAAACTGTTTTTT.

V and J are TRBV25-1 and TRBJ1-2; D perhaps matches TRBD1 (5 bases). CDR1 is MGHDK and CDR2 is SYGVNS in the germline V gene. The CDR3 length is 11 residues. The ends were cut back, 4 bases at V and 8 bases at J, with 8 bases in the middle. CDR3 in DNA: TGTGCCAGCAGTGCCGGGGGAGGCTACACCTTC. Translation: CASSAGGGYTF.

The chain couples TRBV18 to TRBJ1-4; D may be TRBD1 (6 bases). Germline values: CDR1 KGHSH, CDR2 LQKENI. Deletions cut 6 bases from V and 5 bases from J, with 13 bases between. The CDR3 covers 14 residues. CDR3: CASSRGQLNEKLFF. DNA of the CDR3: TGTGCCAGCTCGCGTGGACAGCTAAATGAAAAACTGTTTTTT.

This clone appeared a single time. The chain is built from TRBV10-2 and TRBJ2-3, with 10 bases matching TRBD2. This CDR3 region has 17 residues. Germline V gene lookup returns CDR1 WSHSY and CDR2 SAAADI. V trimming: 6 bases; J trimming: 3 bases; junction bases outside the gene matches: 12. CDR3 sequence: CASRRERGGLMTDTQYF. CDR3 DNA sequence: TGCGCCAGCAGAAGGGAGCGGGGGGGCCTAATGACAGATACGCAGTATTTT.

The sample holds a few counts of this clone. The chain employs TRBV14 and TRBJ1-1; D not certain. Trimming pared 1 base from V and 7 bases from J, leaving 13 bases between. Germline loops: CDR1 SGHDN, CDR2 FVKESK. The CDR3 is 14 amino acids. CDR3 in amino acids: CASSQVVGIGEAFF. CDR3 nucleotides: TGTGCCAGCAGCCAAGTAGTGGGCATTGGTGAAGCTTTCTTT.

The chain uses TRBV5-1 and TRBJ1-3, with 7 bases aligning to TRBD1. The germline CDR1 and CDR2 sequences are SGHRS and YFSETQ. This CDR3 is built from 17 residues. Germline trimming cut 0 bases from V and 4 bases from J; bases unmatched to any gene: 10. The CDR3 sequence is CASSLETQGFGGNTIYF. DNA for the CDR3: TGCGCCAGCAGCTTGGAGACACAGGGGTTCGGGGGAAACACCATATATTTT.

The gene calls are TRBV7-2 and TRBJ1-2, with a tentative D call TRBD1 (6 bases). CDR1 and CDR2 (germline): SGHTA, FQGNSA. Trimming cost V 8 bases and J 8 bases, with 18 bases left between them. The length of the CDR3 is 13 residues. The CDR3 region is CASRGQRAQGYTF. Written as DNA, the CDR3 is TGTGCCAGCCGAGGACAGCGCGCCCAGGGCTACACCTTC.

V usage is TRBV10-1 and J usage is TRBJ1-6, with D possibly matching TRBD1 (5 bases). The germline V gene has CDR1 WNHNN and CDR2 SYGVQD (reference sequence). V was trimmed by 6 bases and J by 3 bases, leaving 6 bases between them. The CDR3 has 13 amino acids. CDR3 region: CASRQDYNSPLHF. The CDR3 bases are TGCGCCAGCAGACAGGACTATAATTCACCCCTCCACTTT.

J is TRBJ2-7 and V is TRBV5-1, with 9 bases lining up with TRBD1. V lost 0 bases to trimming and J lost 6 bases; unmatched junction nucleotides: 16. The CDR3 covers 18 residues. The V gene's germline CDR1 is SGHRS and CDR2 YFSETQ. Written as DNA, the CDR3 is TGCGCCAGCAGCTTGGTTCCGACAGGGGGGGCTATGGCAGGCGAGCAGTACTTC. Its protein product is CASSLVPTGGAMAGEQYF.

The rearrangement joins TRBV19 to TRBJ1-6; D unresolved. Germline V lookup: CDR1 LNHDA, CDR2 SQIVND (reference sequence). This CDR3 is built from 13 residues. V was pared by 5 bases and J by 5 bases, with 7 bases between. CDR3 in amino acids: CASSQFDNSPLHF. Here the CDR3 DNA reads TGTGCCAGTAGTCAGTTCGATAATTCACCCCTCCACTTT.

V usage is TRBV5-6 and J usage is TRBJ2-3; D is perhaps TRBD1 (5 bases). The length of the CDR3 is 15 residues. The V gene lost 4 bases and the J gene lost 1 base, with 13 bases spanning the gap. Germline V CDR1 and CDR2: SGHDT, YYEEEE. In nucleotides, the CDR3 is TGTGCCAGCAGCACTTATCCACAGGGCACAGATACGCAGTATTTT. It specifies CASSTYPQGTDTQYF.

V is TRBV27 and J is TRBJ1-5; D remains ambiguous. The ends were cut back, 8 bases at V and 7 bases at J, with 15 bases in the middle. From germline, CDR1 is MNHEY and CDR2 SMNVEV (reference sequence). The CDR3 spans 13 residues. The CDR3 DNA is TGTGCCAGCGGAGGGCCAGGTTACCAGCCCCAGCATTTT. It specifies CASGGPGYQPQHF.